This T cell receptor beta chain emerged from a study of T cell repertoires in cytomegalovirus infection. Study at large: Recently described HLA-C-restricted plus well-studied HLA-B-restricted CMV epitopes were used. Indications came from public TCR beta signatures; they pointed to CMV infection and to a matching HLA type. Study-level points and caveats: Pooled public TCR beta family frequency picked out CMV carriers with the relevant HLA. CMV-specific TCR beta clonotypes restricted by HLA-C dominated the ex vivo response.

Details on this clonotype: The antigen remains undetermined.

From germline, CDR1 is SGHVS and CDR2 FQNEAQ. The V gene lost 1 base and the J gene lost 1 base, with 8 bases spanning the gap. The CDR3 is 15 amino acids. TCRdb reprocessed the reads via MiXCR and lists one record per CDR3 protein. Of a few hundred thousand distinct CDR3 sequences listed, around 40% are singletons. This chain joins TRBV7-8 and TRBJ1-5; D unresolved. This TCR was sampled from a human donor in good health (CMV status not recorded). Some clones in this sample may be carry-over from other donors' samples. The material was cultured PBMCs, obtained from culture after CMV antigen stimulation. The CDR3 DNA sequence: TGTGCCAGCAGCTTAGACGACCGGAGCAATCAGCCCCAGCATTTT. Translated, it gives CASSLDDRSNQPQHF. The complete variable domain, with remaining parts taken from reference TRBV7-8 and TRBJ1-5, reads GAGVSQSPRYKVAKRGQDVALRCDPISGHVSLFWYQQALGQGPEFLTYFQNEAQLDKSGLPSDRFFAERPEGSVSTLKIQRTQQEDSAVYLCASSLDDRSNQPQHFGDGTRLSIL.